The clone carrying this T cell receptor (beta chain) has a single count. Its antigen is not identified. Profiled with immunoSEQ multiplex PCR; TCRdb holds only in-frame clones, not every one. This table has over 120,000 clones, approximately 90% appearing once. V lost 9 bases and J lost 3, with 14 bases in between. Germline CDR1 is MNHEY and CDR2 is SVGAGI. The CDR3 length is 14 residues. The data were obtained in a study of T cell responses to AZD1222 COVID-19 vaccine. Findings of the study overall: Compared with day 0, the breadth and depth of the Spike-specific TCR repertoire rose significantly after two doses of AZD1222. A reported finding is that nearly half of spike-specific TCRs target unmutated variant regions. Samples come after the peak T cell response, not at day 14.

The sequences come from peripheral blood, collected on day 0 of AZD1222 vaccination. This sequence was found in an adult in good health. The genes are TRBV6-5 and TRBJ2-2, with D hard to call. CDR3 DNA: TGTGCCAGTACACCTCTCGAGGACACCGGGGAGCTGTTTTTT. It encodes CASTPLEDTGELFF.